This T cell receptor (beta chain) was captured by sequencing in a study of monozygotic twins with inflammatory bowel disease. Study-wide results and caveats: Against healthy co-twins, IBD patients had lower TCRbeta diversity (measured by inverse Simpson).

Researchers generated cDNA in eight separate reactions per sample. UMIs with a 6-nucleotide sample barcode were added by template switching. TCRdb reanalyzed the 5' RACE reads, giving one entry per CDR3 protein sequence and no DNA. The sample includes more than 110,000 distinct CDR3 sequences. In germline, CDR1 is SGHNT, CDR2 YENEEA. The CDR3 length is 13 residues. As concerns this clonotype: The antigen remains unidentified.

The template was total RNA from whole blood, with no T cell sorting. V usage is TRBV11-3 and J usage is TRBJ1-1. This receptor was obtained from a human donor with ulcerative colitis or Crohn's disease, or a healthy co-twin of an affected twin (not recorded which). The sequencing sample was made of blood. The CDR3 is CASSLGTTTEAFF.